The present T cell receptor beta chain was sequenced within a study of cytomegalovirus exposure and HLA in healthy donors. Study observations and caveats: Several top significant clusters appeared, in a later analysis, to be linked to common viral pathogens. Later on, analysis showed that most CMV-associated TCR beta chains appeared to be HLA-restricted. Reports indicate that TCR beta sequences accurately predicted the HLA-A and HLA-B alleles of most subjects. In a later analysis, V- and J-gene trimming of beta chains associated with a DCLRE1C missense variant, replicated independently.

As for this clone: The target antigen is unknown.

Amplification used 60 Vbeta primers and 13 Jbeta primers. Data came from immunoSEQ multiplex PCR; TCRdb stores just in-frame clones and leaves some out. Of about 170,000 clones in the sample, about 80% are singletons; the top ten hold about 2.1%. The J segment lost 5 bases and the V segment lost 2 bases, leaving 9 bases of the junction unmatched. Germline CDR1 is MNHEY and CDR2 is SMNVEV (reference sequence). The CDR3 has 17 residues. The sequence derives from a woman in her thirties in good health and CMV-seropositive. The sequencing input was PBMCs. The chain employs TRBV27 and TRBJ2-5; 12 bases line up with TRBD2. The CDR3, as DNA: TGTGCCAGCAGTTTAAGGCTAGCGGGGGGGCTTCTGGAGACCCAGTACTTC. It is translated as CASSLRLAGGLLETQYF.